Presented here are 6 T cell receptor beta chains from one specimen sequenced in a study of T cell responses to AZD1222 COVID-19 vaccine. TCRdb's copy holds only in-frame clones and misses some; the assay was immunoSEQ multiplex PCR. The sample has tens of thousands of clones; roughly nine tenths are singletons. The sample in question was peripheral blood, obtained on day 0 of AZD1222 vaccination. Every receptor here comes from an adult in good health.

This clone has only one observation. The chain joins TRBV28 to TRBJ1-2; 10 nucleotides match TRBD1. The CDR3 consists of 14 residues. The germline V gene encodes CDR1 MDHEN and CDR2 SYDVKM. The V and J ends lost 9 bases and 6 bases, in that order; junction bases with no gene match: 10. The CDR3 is CASQTGGAPDGYTF. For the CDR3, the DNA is TGTGCCAGTCAGACAGGGGGCGCCCCTGATGGCTACACCTTC.

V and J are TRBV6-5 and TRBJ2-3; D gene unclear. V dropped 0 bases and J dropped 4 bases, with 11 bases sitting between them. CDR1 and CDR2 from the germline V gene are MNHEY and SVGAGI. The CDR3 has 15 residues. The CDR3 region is CASSYSIAVSDTQYF. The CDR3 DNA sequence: TGTGCCAGCAGTTACTCGATAGCAGTATCAGATACGCAGTATTTT.

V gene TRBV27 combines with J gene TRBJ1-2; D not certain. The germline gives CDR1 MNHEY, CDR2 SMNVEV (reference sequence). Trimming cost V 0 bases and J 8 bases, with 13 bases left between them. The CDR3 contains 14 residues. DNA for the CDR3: TGTGCCAGCAGTTTATCGATGGACCTGGGGGGCTACACCTTC. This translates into CASSLSMDLGGYTF.

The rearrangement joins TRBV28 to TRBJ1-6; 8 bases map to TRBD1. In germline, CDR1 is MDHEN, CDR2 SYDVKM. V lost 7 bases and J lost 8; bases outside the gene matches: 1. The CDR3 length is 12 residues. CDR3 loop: CASTQGDSPLHF. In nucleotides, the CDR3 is TGTGCCAGCACACAGGGGGATTCACCCCTCCACTTT.

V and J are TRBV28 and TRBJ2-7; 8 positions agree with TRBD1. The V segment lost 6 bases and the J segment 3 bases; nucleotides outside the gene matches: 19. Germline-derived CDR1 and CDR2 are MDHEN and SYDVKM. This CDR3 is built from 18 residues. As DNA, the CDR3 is TGTGCCAGCAGATCCTCAATGCCGCAGGGGGCGCGGGGCTACGAGCAGTACTTC. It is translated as CASRSSMPQGARGYEQYF. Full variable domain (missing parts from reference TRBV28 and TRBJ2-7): DVKVTQSSRYLVKRTGEKVFLECVQDMDHENMFWYRQDPGLGLRLIYFSYDVKMKEKGDIPEGYSVSREKKERFSLILESASTNQTSMYLCASRSSMPQGARGYEQYFGPGTRLTVT.

This CDR3 is CAISTSRVGYTF. The CDR3 region has the DNA TGTGCCATCAGTACATCGCGGGTTGGCTACACCTTC. The gene calls are TRBV10-3 and TRBJ1-2; no clear D gene. V lost 5 bases, J lost 7 bases, and 11 bases lay in between. The germline gives CDR1 ENHRY, CDR2 SYGVKD. The CDR3 has 12 amino acids.